This passage covers 26 T cell receptor beta chains from one sample sequenced in a study of T cell responses to AZD1222 COVID-19 vaccine. The repertoire was sequenced with immunoSEQ multiplex PCR; TCRdb's copy has only in-frame clones and lacks some. This repertoire shows approximately 120,000 clones, about 79% found once; its top ten account for roughly a quarter. The sequences come from peripheral blood, collected 28 days after the second AZD1222 dose. The receptors here all came from an adult who received the AZD1222 COVID-19 vaccine.

The J gene is TRBJ2-1, the V gene TRBV9; perhaps TRBD1 as D (6 bases). Trimming removed 4 bases from V and 6 bases from J, with 17 bases in between. The CDR3 consists of 15 residues. Germline-derived CDR1 and CDR2 are SGDLS and YYNGEE. CDR3 residues: CASSLWDTTTNEQFF. The DNA of the CDR3 is TGTGCCAGCAGCTTATGGGACACTACTACCAATGAGCAGTTCTTC.

The chain has TRBV24-1 and TRBJ2-1, with 10 bases identical to TRBD1. CDR1 and CDR2 from the germline V gene are KGHDR and SFDVKD. There are 16 residues in the CDR3. V was clipped by 4 bases and J by 9 bases; unmatched bases: 11. The CDR3 DNA is TGTGCCACCAGTGACGTGGACAGGGGGTTCTCGAGTGAGCAGTTCTTC. It specifies CATSDVDRGFSSEQFF.

This clone has a single count. This chain connects TRBV27 to TRBJ1-5; D is undetermined. The germline CDR1 and CDR2 sequences are MNHEY and SMNVEV (reference sequence). Deletions cut 4 bases from V and 4 bases from J, with 11 bases between. The CDR3 extends over 14 amino acids. The CDR3 nucleotides are TGTGCCAGCAGTTCCCCCGGACTTAATCAGCCCCAGCATTTT. Translated, it gives CASSSPGLNQPQHF.

This clone was counted a single time. The V gene is TRBV9, the J gene TRBJ2-1; D remains ambiguous. The CDR3 contains 15 residues. The germline CDR1 and CDR2 sequences are SGDLS and YYNGEE. The V end was cut by 2 bases, the J end by 5 bases, with 14 bases between. CDR3 nucleotides: TGTGCCAGCAGCGTGAGTCCCCAGCCCCACAATGAGCAGTTCTTC. It is translated as CASSVSPQPHNEQFF.

CDR3 coding DNA: TGTGCCAGCAGCCCTAACGGGAGAGTCCAAGAGACCCAGTACTTC. It translates to CASSPNGRVQETQYF. The chain links TRBV11-2 to TRBJ2-5; possible D gene TRBD2, 6 bases. Germline V gene lookup returns CDR1 SGHAT and CDR2 FQNNGV. The CDR3 runs to 15 residues. Deletions cut 5 bases from V and 1 base from J, with 14 bases between. Supplemented by reference TRBV11-2 and TRBJ2-5, the full variable domain reads EAGVAQSPRYKIIEKRQSVAFWCNPISGHATLYWYQQILGQGPKLLIQFQNNGVVDDSQLPKDRFSAERLKGVDSTLKIQPAKLEDSAVYLCASSPNGRVQETQYFGPGTRLLVL.

V is TRBV3-1 (or the pseudogene TRBV3-2) and J is TRBJ1-1; maybe TRBD1 (5 bases). Trimming left V 11 bases short and J 3 bases short, with 16 bases between. The CDR3 spans 13 residues. Germline loops: CDR1 LGHDT, CDR2 YNNKEL (reference sequence). CDR3: CACGEGTYTEAFF. The CDR3 bases are TGTGCCTGCGGCGAAGGGACCTACACTGAAGCTTTCTTT.

V gene TRBV11-3 combines with J gene TRBJ2-3, with a weak D call TRBD1 (6 bases). The germline V and J ends were trimmed by 2 bases and 4 bases, with 10 bases remaining between them. Germline CDR1 reads SGHNT; CDR2 reads YENEEA. The CDR3 sequence is 14 residues long. CDR3 protein: CASSLQGSADTQYF. Written as DNA, the CDR3 is TGTGCCAGCAGCTTACAGGGGTCGGCAGATACGCAGTATTTT.

The rearrangement links TRBV4-2 to TRBJ2-7, with D possibly called TRBD1 or TRBD2 (5 bases each). Germline values: CDR1 LGHNA, CDR2 YNFKEQ. V lost 6 bases, J lost 4 bases, and 13 bases lay in between. The CDR3 has 13 residues. The CDR3 sequence is CASSGTADYEQYF. The CDR3 DNA sequence: TGTGCCAGCAGTGGGACGGCAGATTACGAGCAGTACTTC.

The V call is TRBV7-8, the J call TRBJ2-2, with a weak D call TRBD1 (5 bases). Trimming pared 8 bases from V and 1 base from J, leaving 14 bases between. This CDR3 region has 15 residues. From germline, CDR1 is SGHVS and CDR2 FQNEAQ. This chain's CDR3 is CASGAVLRNTGELFF. The CDR3 DNA follows: TGTGCCAGCGGGGCGGTCCTCCGGAACACCGGGGAGCTGTTTTTT. Together with reference TRBV7-8 and TRBJ2-2, the CDR3 gives the full variable domain: GAGVSQSPRYKVAKRGQDVALRCDPISGHVSLFWYQQALGQGPEFLTYFQNEAQLDKSGLPSDRFFAERPEGSVSTLKIQRTQQEDSAVYLCASGAVLRNTGELFFGEGSRLTVL.

V usage is TRBV4-3 and J usage is TRBJ1-3; D ambiguous. Looked up from germline, CDR1 is LGHNA and CDR2 is YSLEER. The CDR3 has 15 residues. The V and J ends lost 0 bases and 4 bases respectively, with 10 bases between them. Here the CDR3 reads CASSQDALRGNTIYF. In DNA form, the CDR3 reads TGCGCCAGCAGCCAAGACGCCTTAAGGGGAAACACCATATATTTT.

The chain employs TRBV9 and TRBJ1-3; D might be TRBD1 (6 bases). The CDR3 is 14 residues long. CDR1 and CDR2 from the germline V gene are SGDLS and YYNGEE. With 3 bases removed from V and 4 bases from J, the gap between germline ends came to 11 bases. Here the CDR3 reads CASSAQTGGNTIYF. In DNA form, the CDR3 reads TGTGCCAGCAGCGCCCAAACAGGGGGAAACACCATATATTTT.

This clone was detected many times. The V call is TRBV14, the J call TRBJ2-1; D might be TRBD1 (6 bases). Per the germline V gene, CDR1 is SGHDN and CDR2 is FVKESK. The CDR3 length is 15 residues. The germline V and J ends were trimmed by 6 bases and 5 bases, with 17 bases remaining between them. The DNA of the CDR3 is TGTGCCAGCAGGGAGACTCGACAGGCCCACAATGAGCAGTTCTTC. Its translation: CASRETRQAHNEQFF.

This clone was seen only once. The chain links TRBV7-6 to TRBJ2-5; 14 bases align to TRBD2. Trimming removed 5 bases from V and 4 bases from J; junction bases left unmatched: 6. The CDR3 is made up of 16 amino acids. Germline V lookup: CDR1 SGHVS, CDR2 FNYEAQ. This CDR3 is CASSRTGTSGGETQYF. The DNA of the CDR3 is TGTGCCAGCAGCCGTACAGGGACTAGCGGGGGAGAGACCCAGTACTTC.

The chain combines TRBV27 with TRBJ2-1, with a tentative D call TRBD2 (7 bases). This CDR3 has 15 residues. V shed 5 bases and J shed 0 bases, with 11 bases lying between them. Germline-derived CDR1 and CDR2 are MNHEY and SMNVEV (reference sequence). CDR3 loop: CASSHGGPSYNEQFF. The CDR3 region has the DNA TGTGCCAGCAGTCACGGGGGGCCCTCCTACAATGAGCAGTTCTTC.

This chain links TRBV2 with TRBJ1-5; D is unresolved. The CDR3 runs to 16 residues. Germline V gene lookup returns CDR1 SNHLY and CDR2 FYNNEI. Trimming removed 2 bases at V and 0 bases at J, with 11 bases between. CDR3 in DNA: TGTGCCAGCAGTGAAACGGCGGGATATAGCAATCAGCCCCAGCATTTT. Translation gives CASSETAGYSNQPQHF.

This chain joins TRBV28 and TRBJ2-7, with D tentatively TRBD1 (6 bases). Trimming took 5 bases from V and 6 from J, leaving 23 bases between them. The CDR3 totals 16 residues. Germline V gene data show CDR1 as MDHEN and CDR2 as SYDVKM. The CDR3 coding sequence is TGTGCCAGCAGTCCCAACGGACAGATGCTTCGGTCCGAGCAGTACTTC. As protein: CASSPNGQMLRSEQYF.

This clone was counted a few times. This chain joins TRBV7-8 and TRBJ1-5; 7 bases fit TRBD1. Unmatched junction bases numbered 9, after V lost 5 bases and J lost 5 bases. The CDR3 covers 15 residues. Germline V gene sequence: CDR1 SGHVS, CDR2 FQNEAQ. The DNA for the CDR3 is TGTGCCAGCAGCGCCCCAGGGGGGGGACATCAGCCCCAGCATTTT. Protein sequence: CASSAPGGGHQPQHF.

The gene calls are TRBV5-1 and TRBJ2-1; 8 positions agree with TRBD2. Unmatched junction bases numbered 7, after V lost 4 bases and J lost 7 bases. This CDR3 has 14 residues. Germline assignment: CDR1 SGHRS and CDR2 YFSETQ. The CDR3 nucleotides read TGCGCCAGCAGCAGGGCGGGCGGGGGGAATGAGCAGTTCTTC. Translated: CASSRAGGGNEQFF.

The chain couples TRBV29-1 to TRBJ2-7, with 7 bases that match TRBD1. J lost 2 bases, V lost 5 bases, and 9 bases had no gene match. The CDR3 sequence is 14 residues long. From germline, CDR1 is SQVTM and CDR2 ANQGSEA. The CDR3 DNA reads TGCAGCGTTTTTAAGGGGACAGTAACCTACGAGCAGTACTTC. This translates into CSVFKGTVTYEQYF.

V is TRBV3-1 (or the pseudogene TRBV3-2) and J is TRBJ2-5, with 8 bases aligning to TRBD2. After removal of 1 base from V and 5 bases from J, the junction contained 6 bases not matched to a gene. The CDR3 is made up of 15 amino acids. Germline CDR1 reads LGHDT; CDR2 reads YNNKEL (reference sequence). Here the CDR3 reads CASSQVLRGEETQYF. The CDR3, as DNA: TGTGCCAGCAGCCAAGTCCTGCGGGGGGAGGAGACCCAGTACTTC.

The chain joins TRBV19 to TRBJ2-5, with D uncertain. The V gene lost 9 bases and the J gene lost 5 bases, with 22 bases spanning the gap. The CDR3 runs 15 residues. Germline CDR1 is LNHDA and CDR2 is SQIVND (reference sequence). The CDR3 DNA reads as TGTGCCAGCCGCCCATCTCGGGTTCCCTGGGAGACCCAGTACTTC. This sequence encodes CASRPSRVPWETQYF.

This rearrangement joins TRBV6-2 or TRBV6-3 to TRBJ2-7; TRBD1 matches at 10 bases. The junction had 4 bases not matched to a gene; V was cut back by 2 bases and J by 3 bases. This CDR3 is built from 15 residues. CDR1 and CDR2 (germline): MNHEY, SVGEGT. The CDR3 DNA sequence: TGTGCCAGCAGTTACCGGGACAGGGGCGTCTACGAGCAGTACTTC. This encodes CASSYRDRGVYEQYF.

The V gene is TRBV18, the J gene TRBJ2-7; D uncertain. The CDR3 has 11 residues. Trimming pared 5 bases from V and 3 bases from J, leaving 5 bases between. Germline V CDR1 and CDR2: KGHSH, LQKENI. The CDR3 loop reads CASSDGYEQYF. CDR3 in DNA: TGTGCCAGCTCAGATGGCTACGAGCAGTACTTC.

This clone appeared once. V usage is TRBV7-2 and J usage is TRBJ2-1; no clear D. This CDR3 has 15 amino acids. V was pared by 0 bases and J by 0 bases, with 6 bases between. Looked up from germline, CDR1 is SGHTA and CDR2 is FQGNSA. CDR3 residues: CASSLARSSYNEQFF. In nucleotides, the CDR3 is TGTGCCAGCAGCTTAGCCAGGAGCTCCTACAATGAGCAGTTCTTC.

This clone was picked up a small number of times. This chain joins TRBV7-9 and TRBJ1-2; D call uncertain. The CDR3 loop spans 11 amino acids. CDR1 SEHNR and CDR2 FQNEAQ come from the germline V gene (reference sequence). Trimming removed 6 bases from V and 3 bases from J, with 5 bases in between. CDR3 nucleotides: TGTGCCAGCAGTCGAGACTATGGCTACACCTTC. Amino acid sequence: CASSRDYGYTF.

The genes are TRBV10-3 and TRBJ1-3; D call uncertain. This CDR3 is 11 amino acids long. V was cut by 10 bases and J by 5 bases, with 9 bases left in between. The germline gives CDR1 ENHRY, CDR2 SYGVKD. The CDR3: CATEGRNTIYF. The CDR3 coding sequence is TGTGCCACCGAAGGGAGAAACACCATATATTTT.